This is a list of T cell receptor beta chains from one sample in a study of T cell changes during pregnancy in multiple sclerosis. Some clones are missing from TCRdb's copy, which holds only in-frame ones; the method was immunoSEQ multiplex PCR. The sample consists of 67,000 or so clones, 85% to 95% of them appearing once. The source material was CD8+ T cells from peripheral blood mononuclear cells, sampled in the third trimester of pregnancy. The source is a female donor in good health, enrolled as a control in a pregnancy study. CDR3s include the opening cysteine and the closing phenylalanine or tryptophan. D genes are given only for firm matches. Some rows have no size entry. The others give once, few or many, or a class for an expanded clone.

v_gene: TRBV5-4
abundance: -
j_gene: TRBJ2-7
d_gene: -
CDR3nt: TGTGCCAGCAGCTTGGAACAGGGCTACGAGCAGTACTTC
CDR3aa: CASSLEQGYEQYF

v_gene: TRBV25-1
abundance: -
j_gene: TRBJ1-1
d_gene: -
CDR3nt: TGTGCCAGCAGTAGCGCCACAGGGTTGGACACTGAAGCTTTCTTT
CDR3aa: CASSSATGLDTEAFF

v_gene: TRBV14
abundance: -
j_gene: TRBJ1-1
d_gene: -
CDR3nt: TGTGCCAGCAGCCAAGAGAGGGGGAGCACTGAAGCTTTCTTT
CDR3aa: CASSQERGSTEAFF

v_gene: TRBV7-9
abundance: -
j_gene: TRBJ1-6
d_gene: -
CDR3nt: TGTGCCAGCAACCAACAGGGCCCCTATAATTCACCCCTCCACTTT
CDR3aa: CASNQQGPYNSPLHF

v_gene: TRBV6-1
abundance: -
j_gene: TRBJ2-7
d_gene: TRBD2
CDR3nt: TGTGCCAGCAGTGAATGGGGGGTAGCGGGGAACTACGAGCAGTACTTC
CDR3aa: CASSEWGVAGNYEQYF

v_gene: TRBV6-5
abundance: -
j_gene: TRBJ1-2
d_gene: TRBD1
CDR3nt: TGTGCCAGCAGTTGGGGGGACAGGCGAGCTAACTATGGCTACACCTTC
CDR3aa: CASSWGDRRANYGYTF

v_gene: TRBV27
abundance: -
j_gene: TRBJ1-4
d_gene: -
CDR3nt: TGTGCCAGCCTCAGTGGTGAAAAACTGTTTTTT
CDR3aa: CASLSGEKLFF

v_gene: TRBV4-3
abundance: -
j_gene: TRBJ1-2
d_gene: -
CDR3nt: TGCGCCAGCAGCCAAGATCTCGGCCCGACAGGAGGCTACACCTTC
CDR3aa: CASSQDLGPTGGYTF

v_gene: TRBV4-1
abundance: -
j_gene: TRBJ2-1
d_gene: -
CDR3nt: TGCGCCAGCAGCCAAGGGGCAGGGGGGAGTGAGCAGTTCTTC
CDR3aa: CASSQGAGGSEQFF

v_gene: TRBV5-6
abundance: -
j_gene: TRBJ1-2
d_gene: TRBD1
CDR3nt: TGTGCCAGCAGCCAAATCGGGACAGGGGACCCCTATGGCTACACCTTC
CDR3aa: CASSQIGTGDPYGYTF

v_gene: TRBV30
abundance: -
j_gene: TRBJ1-5
d_gene: -
CDR3nt: TGTGCCTGGACGCCGACAGGCAATCAGCCCCAGCATTTT
CDR3aa: CAWTPTGNQPQHF

v_gene: TRBV7-3
abundance: -
j_gene: TRBJ2-1
d_gene: -
CDR3nt: TGTGCCAGCAGCGGCGGGACAGCCACCTACAATGAGCAGTTCTTC
CDR3aa: CASSGGTATYNEQFF

v_gene: TRBV29-1
abundance: -
j_gene: TRBJ2-7
d_gene: -
CDR3nt: TGCAGCGTTGAAGAGGACAGTTACGAGCAGTACTTC
CDR3aa: CSVEEDSYEQYF

v_gene: TRBV12-5
abundance: -
j_gene: TRBJ1-5
d_gene: TRBD1
CDR3nt: TGTGCTAGTGGATCCGGGACAGGGGGAAATCAGCCCCAGCATTTT
CDR3aa: CASGSGTGGNQPQHF

v_gene: TRBV6-5
abundance: once
j_gene: TRBJ1-2
d_gene: TRBD1
CDR3nt: TGTGCCAGCAGTTACATGGTCAGGGGGCTAGATGGCTACACCTTC
CDR3aa: CASSYMVRGLDGYTF

v_gene: TRBV9
abundance: once
j_gene: TRBJ1-2
d_gene: -
CDR3nt: TGTGCCAGCAGCGGGGGGGGCGGGCAGGGCTACACCTTC
CDR3aa: CASSGGGGQGYTF

v_gene: TRBV7-6
abundance: -
j_gene: TRBJ2-3
d_gene: TRBD2
CDR3nt: TGTGCCAGCAGCTTAGGAACGGGACTACCGACAGATACGCAGTATTTT
CDR3aa: CASSLGTGLPTDTQYF

v_gene: TRBV7-9
abundance: -
j_gene: TRBJ2-1
d_gene: TRBD1
CDR3nt: TGTGCCAGCAGACACACCGGGACAGGGGTCAATGAGCAGTTCTTC
CDR3aa: CASRHTGTGVNEQFF

v_gene: TRBV5-6
abundance: -
j_gene: TRBJ1-1
d_gene: -
CDR3nt: TGTGCCAGCAGCGGAGGACAGCCTTTTGGGACTGAAGCTTTCTTT
CDR3aa: CASSGGQPFGTEAFF

v_gene: TRBV27
abundance: -
j_gene: TRBJ1-2
d_gene: -
CDR3nt: TGTGCCAGCAGTTACTCCGGAGGCTATGGCTACACCTTC
CDR3aa: CASSYSGGYGYTF

v_gene: TRBV9
abundance: -
j_gene: TRBJ2-5
d_gene: TRBD1
CDR3nt: TGTGCCAGCAGCGTAACGGGACAGCCGGGAGAGACCCAGTACTTC
CDR3aa: CASSVTGQPGETQYF

v_gene: TRBV6-1
abundance: -
j_gene: TRBJ1-2
d_gene: -
CDR3nt: TGTGCCAGCAGTGAATCGCGAGGAGACTACACCTTC
CDR3aa: CASSESRGDYTF

v_gene: TRBV4-3
abundance: -
j_gene: TRBJ1-4
d_gene: TRBD1
CDR3nt: TGCGCCAGCAGCCGCTTAACAGGGGGGGTTAATGAAAAACTGTTTTTT
CDR3aa: CASSRLTGGVNEKLFF

v_gene: TRBV19
abundance: -
j_gene: TRBJ2-5
d_gene: -
CDR3nt: TGTGCCAGTAGTATAAGGAGGGGGCAGGGAGAAGAGACCCAGTACTTC
CDR3aa: CASSIRRGQGEETQYF

v_gene: TRBV19
abundance: once
j_gene: TRBJ1-3
d_gene: -
CDR3nt: TGTGCCAGTAGTATAGAGGCAGTCTCTGGAAACACCATATATTTT
CDR3aa: CASSIEAVSGNTIYF

v_gene: TRBV4-3
abundance: once
j_gene: TRBJ1-1
d_gene: TRBD1
CDR3nt: TGCGCCAGCAGCCGACTGACAGGGGCAGGGACTGAAGCTTTCTTT
CDR3aa: CASSRLTGAGTEAFF

v_gene: TRBV7-9
abundance: few
j_gene: TRBJ1-6
d_gene: -
CDR3nt: TGTGCCAGCAGCTTAGGCGAGGGGGGGAATTCACCCCTCCACTTT
CDR3aa: CASSLGEGGNSPLHF

v_gene: TRBV5-1
abundance: -
j_gene: TRBJ2-2
d_gene: TRBD2
CDR3nt: TGCGCCAGCAGCTTACTTAGTAGCGGGGGGAACACCGGGGAGCTGTTTTTT
CDR3aa: CASSLLSSGGNTGELFF

v_gene: TRBV6-1
abundance: -
j_gene: TRBJ1-1
d_gene: -
CDR3nt: TGTGCCAGCAGTGAAGCCTGGGTGAGGCAAATGAACACTGAAGCTTTCTTT
CDR3aa: CASSEAWVRQMNTEAFF

v_gene: TRBV7-8
abundance: -
j_gene: TRBJ1-1
d_gene: -
CDR3nt: TGTGCCAGCAGCTTAGGTCCGGGTCCGGCCTTTGACACTGAAGCTTTCTTT
CDR3aa: CASSLGPGPAFDTEAFF

v_gene: TRBV27
abundance: -
j_gene: TRBJ2-7
d_gene: -
CDR3nt: TGTGCCAGCAGTTTAAAAGGGACTTCGCCCTACGAGCAGTACTTC
CDR3aa: CASSLKGTSPYEQYF

v_gene: TRBV27
abundance: -
j_gene: TRBJ1-1
d_gene: TRBD1
CDR3nt: TGTGCCAGCAGGTCAGGGGGCCTTGAAGCTTTCTTT
CDR3aa: CASRSGGLEAFF

v_gene: TRBV15
abundance: -
j_gene: TRBJ1-1
d_gene: TRBD1
CDR3nt: TGTGCCACCAGCAGCCAAACAGGGGGCAACACTGAAGCTTTCTTT
CDR3aa: CATSSQTGGNTEAFF

v_gene: TRBV18
abundance: -
j_gene: TRBJ2-2
d_gene: -
CDR3nt: TGTGCCAGCTCACCACCCCAGGGGCACGCCGGGGAGCTGTTTTTT
CDR3aa: CASSPPQGHAGELFF

v_gene: TRBV5-1
abundance: -
j_gene: TRBJ2-7
d_gene: -
CDR3nt: TGCGCCAGCAGCTTGGAAGGGGACGAGCAGTACTTC
CDR3aa: CASSLEGDEQYF

v_gene: TRBV6-1
abundance: -
j_gene: TRBJ2-1
d_gene: TRBD1
CDR3nt: TGTGCCAGCAGTGAAGGTCAGGGGGCGGTCAATGAGCAGTTCTTC
CDR3aa: CASSEGQGAVNEQFF

v_gene: TRBV14
abundance: -
j_gene: TRBJ2-6
d_gene: -
CDR3nt: TGTGCCAGCCTAGTCTTGGGTCGCTCTGGGGCCAACGTCCTGACTTTC
CDR3aa: CASLVLGRSGANVLTF

v_gene: TRBV7-9
abundance: -
j_gene: TRBJ2-7
d_gene: -
CDR3nt: TGTGCCAGCAGCTCCCACAGGGTCCCCTACGAGCAGTACTTC
CDR3aa: CASSSHRVPYEQYF

v_gene: TRBV29-1
abundance: -
j_gene: TRBJ1-2
d_gene: TRBD1
CDR3nt: TGCAGCGTCCCGGACAGGGGAGGCTACACCTTC
CDR3aa: CSVPDRGGYTF

v_gene: TRBV19
abundance: -
j_gene: TRBJ1-2
d_gene: TRBD1
CDR3nt: TGTGCCAGTACCCACAGGGGAGACTATGGCTACACCTTC
CDR3aa: CASTHRGDYGYTF